These 28 T cell receptor beta chains share one sample of origin, sequenced in a study of identifying expanded T cells in peripheral blood. Method: immunoSEQ multiplex PCR; TCRdb's copy keeps in-frame clones and lacks some. The sample lists 90,000 to 120,000 clones, more than 85% occurring once. Sequenced sample: blood. The receptors come from a person aged 18-70 years in good health.

The J gene is TRBJ2-2, the V gene TRBV27, with 10 bases aligning to TRBD2. V lost 6 bases and J lost 5; bases outside the gene matches: 9. This CDR3 spans 16 amino acids. Germline V CDR1 and CDR2: MNHEY, SMNVEV (reference sequence). The chain's CDR3 is CASRVAAGGRTGELFF. The CDR3 DNA is TGTGCCAGCAGAGTGGCAGCGGGGGGGCGGACCGGGGAGCTGTTTTTT.

The rearrangement joins TRBV7-9 to TRBJ2-7; D not resolved. The CDR3 runs to 12 residues. The V gene lost 3 bases and the J gene lost 2 bases, with 5 bases spanning the gap. Germline assignment: CDR1 SEHNR and CDR2 FQNEAQ (reference sequence). Here the CDR3 reads CASSLTPYEQYF. CDR3 DNA sequence: TGTGCCAGCAGCTTGACACCCTACGAGCAGTACTTC.

The V gene is TRBV27, the J gene TRBJ1-3; D is perhaps TRBD1 (6 bases). This CDR3 is 16 amino acids long. Germline V lookup: CDR1 MNHEY, CDR2 SMNVEV (reference sequence). Trimming shortened V by 2 bases and J by 3 bases, and 14 bases separated the two germline ends. This CDR3 is CASSLPHRAGGNTIYF. Here the CDR3 DNA reads TGTGCCAGCAGTTTACCCCACAGGGCGGGTGGAAACACCATATATTTT.

The V gene is TRBV27, the J gene TRBJ2-2, with TRBD2 identical over 8 bases. The CDR3 extends over 16 amino acids. CDR1 is MNHEY, CDR2 SMNVEV, per germline (reference sequence). The ends lost 5 bases at V and 4 bases at J; junction bases unmatched: 9. The CDR3 loop is CASSVAGPLGTGELFF. DNA for the CDR3: TGTGCCAGCAGTGTAGCGGGGCCCTTGGGCACCGGGGAGCTGTTTTTT.

The chain joins TRBV7-2 to TRBJ2-1; D is unclear. The CDR3 runs 12 residues. Germline CDR1 and CDR2: SGHTA and FQGNSA. V lost 7 bases, J lost 5 bases, and 9 bases lay in between. CDR3: CASTPFHNEQFF. The CDR3 bases are TGTGCCAGCACCCCGTTCCACAATGAGCAGTTCTTC.

The V gene is TRBV4-2, the J gene TRBJ2-3, with 8 bases aligning to TRBD1. From germline, CDR1 is LGHNA and CDR2 YNFKEQ. Unmatched junction bases numbered 14, after V lost 3 bases and J lost 3 bases. This CDR3 has 18 residues. In DNA, the CDR3 is TGTGCCAGCAGCCACCTCCTAATTGCGGACAGGGAGACAGATACGCAGTATTTT. Its translation is CASSHLLIADRETDTQYF.

The rearrangement links TRBV5-1 to TRBJ2-6; D is perhaps TRBD1 or TRBD2 (5 bases each). Germline CDR1 reads SGHRS; CDR2 reads YFSETQ. This CDR3 spans 17 amino acids. V lost 4 bases, J lost 0 bases, and 14 bases lay in between. CDR3 in DNA: TGCGCCAGCAGCACGAATAGTGGGGGCTCTGGGGCCAACGTCCTGACTTTC. It specifies CASSTNSGGSGANVLTF.

The rearrangement joins TRBV28 to TRBJ2-7; no clear D. The V gene lost 11 bases and the J gene lost 3 bases, with 17 bases spanning the gap. Germline CDR1 reads MDHEN; CDR2 reads SYDVKM. The CDR3 extends over 13 amino acids. The CDR3 DNA follows: TGTGCCTCTGTGGGGTCGGGTGGCTACGAGCAGTACTTC. Its translation: CASVGSGGYEQYF.

The rearrangement uses TRBV7-9 and TRBJ1-6; weak D call: TRBD1 (6 bases). V lost 4 bases and J lost 0, with 13 bases in between. In germline, CDR1 is SEHNR, CDR2 FQNEAQ (reference sequence). This CDR3 region has 17 residues. The CDR3: CASSSPDRNSYNSPLHF. CDR3 in DNA: TGTGCCAGCAGCTCCCCGGACAGAAACTCCTATAATTCACCCCTCCACTTT.

Note on this clone: The same CDR3 can be traced to other DNA sequences in this sample. The gene calls are TRBV7-2 and TRBJ2-7; TRBD2 agrees at 8 bases. Unmatched junction bases numbered 6, after V lost 2 bases and J lost 0 bases. The CDR3 runs 16 residues. In germline, CDR1 is SGHTA, CDR2 FQGNSA. CDR3 in DNA: TGTGCCAGCAGCTTACGCGGCGGGGGGAGCTCCTACGAGCAGTACTTC. Translation gives CASSLRGGGSSYEQYF.

This clone has only one observation. A read error is likely, as this CDR3 ends without the conserved phenylalanine or tryptophan. The chain carries TRBV29-1 and TRBJ1-2; 11 nucleotides match TRBD1. CDR1 and CDR2 (germline): SQVTM, ANQGSEA. CDR3 size: 12 residues. V trimming: 6 bases; J trimming: 8 bases; junction bases outside the gene matches: 5. CDR3 region: CSVEGQGGGYTL. DNA for the CDR3: TGCAGCGTCGAGGGACAGGGGGGCGGCTACACCCTC.

CDR3 in amino acids: CASSPLAGSSYGYTF. As DNA, the CDR3 is TGTGCCAGCAGCCCCCTAGCAGGGTCGAGCTATGGCTACACCTTC. V usage is TRBV7-7 and J usage is TRBJ1-2, with a tentative D call TRBD1 (5 bases). V was pared by 5 bases and J by 4 bases, with 17 bases between. Germline V gene lookup returns CDR1 SSHAT and CDR2 FNYEAQ (reference sequence). The CDR3 extends over 15 amino acids.

The chain carries TRBV6-5 and TRBJ2-7; unclear D gene. Germline CDR1 MNHEY, CDR2 SVGAGI. The CDR3 is 13 residues long. With 2 bases removed from V and 5 bases from J, the gap between germline ends came to 10 bases. For the CDR3, the DNA is TGTGCCAGCAGTTACAAGGAATCCGACGAGCAGTACTTC. It is translated as CASSYKESDEQYF.

This chain uses TRBV30 with TRBJ1-1, with D maybe TRBD1 (5 bases). Germline CDR1 is GTSNPN and CDR2 is SVGIG (reference sequence). Deletions cut 5 bases from V and 4 bases from J, with 14 bases between. The CDR3 has 13 amino acids. CDR3 loop: CAWGGVEGTEAFF. CDR3 nucleotides: TGTGCCTGGGGGGGGGTAGAAGGCACTGAAGCTTTCTTT. Based on the CDR3 plus reference TRBV30 and TRBJ1-1, the full variable domain is SQTIHQWPATLVQPVGSPLSLECTVEGTSNPNLYWYRQAAGRGLQLLFYSVGIGQISSEVPQNLSASRPQDRQFILSSKKLLLSDSGFYLCAWGGVEGTEAFFGQGTRLTVV.

The chain joins TRBV5-1 to TRBJ1-4, with D tentatively TRBD1 (6 bases). The ends were cut back, 3 bases at V and 7 bases at J, with 13 bases in the middle. The CDR3 runs 14 residues. CDR1 is SGHRS and CDR2 is YFSETQ in the germline V gene. Here the CDR3 DNA reads TGCGCCAGCAGCTCACAGGGAGTCAGTGAAAAACTGTTTTTT. Protein: CASSSQGVSEKLFF.

The chain has TRBV16 and TRBJ1-6, with D perhaps matching TRBD1 (6 bases). Trimming shortened V by 7 bases and J by 5 bases, and 15 bases separated the two germline ends. Germline lookup yields CDR1 KGHSY and CDR2 FQNENV. The CDR3 totals 15 residues. CDR3 residues: CASTLGTSDNSPLHF. The DNA of the CDR3 is TGTGCCAGCACGCTTGGGACATCCGATAATTCACCCCTCCACTTT.

V is TRBV27 and J is TRBJ1-5; a weak D match, TRBD1 (5 bases). V was clipped by 7 bases and J by 0 bases, with 7 bases between them. The germline gives CDR1 MNHEY, CDR2 SMNVEV (reference sequence). The CDR3 runs 13 residues. The CDR3 loop reads CASTQGSNQPQHF. CDR3 nucleotide sequence: TGTGCCAGCACTCAGGGTAGCAATCAGCCCCAGCATTTT.

The rearrangement uses TRBV12-2 and TRBJ2-1; the D call TRBD2 from the table was never checked on the DNA. TRBV12-2 is a known pseudogene. This CDR3 is 18 amino acids long. DNA for the CDR3: TGTGCAAGTCGCTTAGAGTTGGGGGGGCGTGCGCCCTACAATGAGCAGTTCTTC. This codes for CASRLELGGRAPYNEQFF.

The rearrangement uses TRBV14 and TRBJ1-1; D not certain. The ends were cut back, 3 bases at V and 11 bases at J, with 22 bases in the middle. Germline assignment: CDR1 SGHDN and CDR2 FVKESK. CDR3 size: 15 residues. The CDR3 nucleotides read TGTGCCAGCAGCCACGAAAGGGAAGATTTGGTTGGGGCTTTCTTT. Its translation: CASSHEREDLVGAFF.

Only a few counts were recorded for this clone. The CDR3 DNA reads as TGTGCCAGCAGCCGTAGCAATCAGCCCCAGCATTTT. This gives the protein CASSRSNQPQHF. V usage is TRBV14 and J usage is TRBJ1-5, with D uncertain. CDR3 size: 12 residues. V was clipped by 4 bases and J by 0 bases, with 1 base between them. Germline V CDR1 and CDR2: SGHDN, FVKESK.

The chain couples TRBV11-3 to TRBJ1-1; D unclear. The CDR3 sequence is 16 residues long. Trimming shortened V by 5 bases and J by 8 bases, and 24 bases separated the two germline ends. CDR1 SGHNT and CDR2 YENEEA come from the germline V gene. This CDR3 reads CASSPIFPLFRIEAFF. CDR3 in DNA: TGTGCCAGCAGCCCGATTTTCCCCCTTTTCCGTATCGAAGCTTTCTTT.

This chain links TRBV6-4 with TRBJ1-4; D gene ambiguous. Per germline, CDR1 MRHNA and CDR2 SNTAGT. The germline V and J ends were trimmed by 6 bases and 5 bases, with 19 bases remaining between them. The CDR3 spans 16 residues. CDR3 protein: CASRPLSAAPNEKLFF. The CDR3 DNA sequence: TGTGCCAGCAGGCCCCTCTCCGCTGCCCCCAATGAAAAACTGTTTTTT.

The rearrangement uses TRBV5-6 and TRBJ1-5; D gene unclear. V dropped 4 bases and J dropped 4 bases, with 9 bases sitting between them. CDR3 length equals 13 residues. Looked up from germline, CDR1 is SGHDT and CDR2 is YYEEEE. The DNA for the CDR3 is TGTGCCAGCAGCCGGTGGGGAAATCAGCCCCAGCATTTT. Amino acid sequence: CASSRWGNQPQHF.

This chain joins TRBV15 and TRBJ1-6; 9 nucleotides align to TRBD1. CDR1 is LNHNV and CDR2 is YYDKDF in the germline V gene (reference sequence). The CDR3 runs 15 residues. Trimming took 2 bases from V and 7 from J; bases not matched to a gene: 3. This CDR3 reads CATSRTGTGNSPLHF. For the CDR3, the DNA is TGTGCCACCAGCAGAACCGGGACAGGGAATTCACCCCTCCACTTT.

The rearrangement uses TRBV18 and TRBJ2-3; a weak D match, TRBD1 (6 bases). The V and J ends lost 5 bases and 6 bases respectively, with 12 bases between them. This CDR3 has 13 residues. CDR1 and CDR2 from the germline V gene are KGHSH and LQKENI. This CDR3 reads CASSGMGADTQYF. The CDR3 nucleotides are TGTGCCAGCTCAGGGATGGGGGCCGATACGCAGTATTTT.

Only one count was recorded for this clone. This sequence joins TRBV5-1 and TRBJ1-1, with 8 positions matching TRBD1. The ends lost 4 bases at V and 4 bases at J; junction bases unmatched: 12. From germline, CDR1 is SGHRS and CDR2 YFSETQ. CDR3 size: 16 residues. CDR3 protein: CASSQGGQVRGTEAFF. The CDR3 DNA reads TGCGCCAGCAGCCAGGGGGGACAGGTGAGGGGCACTGAAGCTTTCTTT.

The chain couples TRBV7-9 to TRBJ2-1, with D tentatively TRBD1 (6 bases). The CDR3 covers 15 residues. V lost 5 bases and J 7 bases, leaving 18 bases between the germline ends. Germline assignment: CDR1 SEHNR and CDR2 FQNEAQ (reference sequence). This chain's CDR3 is CASSPGVGWENEQFF. The CDR3 DNA follows: TGTGCCAGCAGCCCAGGGGTGGGTTGGGAAAATGAGCAGTTCTTC.

The chain combines TRBV11-3 with TRBJ2-7, with 9 bases fitting TRBD1. CDR1 and CDR2 (germline): SGHNT, YENEEA. V was clipped by 5 bases and J by 6 bases; unmatched bases: 11. The CDR3 runs 15 residues. The CDR3 coding sequence is TGTGCCAGCAGCCCCGGGACAGGGCGATCGGGCGAGCAGTACTTC. Amino acid sequence: CASSPGTGRSGEQYF.